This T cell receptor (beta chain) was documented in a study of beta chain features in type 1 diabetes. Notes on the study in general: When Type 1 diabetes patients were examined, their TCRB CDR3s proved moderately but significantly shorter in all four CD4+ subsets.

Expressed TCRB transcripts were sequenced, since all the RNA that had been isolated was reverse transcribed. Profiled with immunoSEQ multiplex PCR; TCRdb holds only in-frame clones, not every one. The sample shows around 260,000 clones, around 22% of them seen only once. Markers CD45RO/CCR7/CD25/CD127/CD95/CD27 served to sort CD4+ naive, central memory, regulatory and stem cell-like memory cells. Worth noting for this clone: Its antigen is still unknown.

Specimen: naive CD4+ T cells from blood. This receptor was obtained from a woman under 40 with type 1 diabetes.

The CDR3 nucleotides are TGCAGCGTTGCCGACCTAACAGGGGATTTCATGAACACTGAAGCTTTCTTT. It encodes CSVADLTGDFMNTEAFF. This sequence joins TRBV29-1 and TRBJ1-1; 7 nucleotides match TRBD1. The V gene's germline CDR1 is SQVTM and CDR2 ANQGSEA. The ends lost 4 bases at V and 0 bases at J; junction bases unmatched: 14. The CDR3 is made up of 17 amino acids.